A single sample is the source of the 14 T cell receptor beta chains below, sequenced in a study of blood T cell repertoires in COVID-19. Profiled with immunoSEQ multiplex PCR; TCRdb holds only in-frame clones, not every one. The table includes over 300,000 clones, approximately 83% detected once. The sample comprised PBMCs or T cells enriched from blood (not recorded which). Receptors originate from a man aged 25 to 45 who had recovered from COVID-19.

The V and J genes are TRBV6-5 and TRBJ2-7, with 7 bases identical to TRBD2. The V gene's germline CDR1 is MNHEY and CDR2 SVGAGI. V lost 0 bases, J lost 1 base, and 3 bases stayed unmatched. This CDR3 has 15 amino acids. The CDR3 region is CASSYSLAGSYEQYF. The CDR3 nucleotides are TGTGCCAGCAGTTACTCTTTAGCGGGTTCCTACGAGCAGTACTTC.

The CDR3 DNA sequence: TGTGCCAGCAGGGGGGGGACAGGTTACACCGGGGAGCTGTTTTTT. It encodes CASRGGTGYTGELFF. J is TRBJ2-2 and V is TRBV2; possible D gene TRBD1, 8 bases. This CDR3 has 15 amino acids. Germline V CDR1 and CDR2: SNHLY, FYNNEI. The V end was cut by 6 bases, the J end by 3 bases, with 14 bases between.

This clone is a singleton in its sample. The genes are TRBV6-5 and TRBJ2-7; D perhaps matches TRBD1 (5 bases). This CDR3 spans 14 amino acids. The germline gives CDR1 MNHEY, CDR2 SVGAGI. V lost 8 bases, J lost 0 bases, and 14 bases lay in between. CDR3 amino acids: CASGAPTSSYEQYF. The CDR3 coding sequence is TGTGCCAGCGGGGCCCCCACGAGCTCCTACGAGCAGTACTTC.

The CDR3: CASGPPGLSEAFF. CDR3 coding DNA: TGTGCTAGTGGCCCCCCAGGGTTGTCTGAAGCTTTCTTT. This chain connects TRBV12-5 to TRBJ1-1; tentative D call: TRBD1 (5 bases). The CDR3 is 13 amino acids. Per the germline V gene, CDR1 is LGHNT and CDR2 is FRNRAP. V was cut by 6 bases and J by 6 bases, with 14 bases left in between. Drawing the rest from reference TRBV12-5 and TRBJ1-1, the complete variable domain is DARVTQTPRHKVTEMGQEVTMRCQPILGHNTVFWYRQTMMQGLELLAYFRNRAPLDDSGMPKDRFSAEMPDATLATLKIQPSEPRDSAVYFCASGPPGLSEAFFGQGTRLTVV.

The chain employs TRBV6-5 and TRBJ1-5; TRBD1 might be the D (6 bases). CDR3 size: 15 residues. Deletions cut 6 bases from V and 0 bases from J, with 12 bases between. Germline-derived CDR1 and CDR2 are MNHEY and SVGAGI. The CDR3 is CASRFEGGSNQPQHF. The CDR3 nucleotides are TGTGCCAGCAGATTCGAAGGGGGTAGCAATCAGCCCCAGCATTTT.

This clone has just one count. The chain links TRBV6-2 or TRBV6-3 to TRBJ1-5; weak D call: TRBD1 (6 bases). With 6 bases removed from V and 3 bases from J, the gap between germline ends came to 12 bases. The germline V gene has CDR1 MNHEY and CDR2 SVGEGT. CDR3 size: 14 residues. This CDR3 is CASSLPGDNQPQHF. The DNA of the CDR3 is TGTGCCAGCAGCCTGCCAGGGGACAATCAGCCCCAGCATTTT.

The chain combines TRBV15 with TRBJ2-3; 9 nucleotides align to TRBD2. The CDR3 runs to 16 residues. Germline V gene data show CDR1 as LNHNV and CDR2 as YYDKDF (reference sequence). The junction had 5 bases not matched to a gene; V was cut back by 1 base and J by 3 bases. The CDR3 DNA follows: TGTGCCACCAGCAGAGGACATAGCGGGGGAACAGATACGCAGTATTTT. Translation: CATSRGHSGGTDTQYF.

This chain uses TRBV25-1 with TRBJ1-6; 9 bases align to TRBD1. Germline V CDR1 and CDR2: MGHDK, SYGVNS. The junction had 10 bases not matched to a gene; V was cut back by 8 bases and J by 8 bases. The CDR3 runs 15 residues. The CDR3 sequence is CASQATGTGYSPLHF. The DNA of the CDR3 is TGTGCCAGCCAAGCCACCGGGACAGGGTATTCACCCCTCCACTTT.

This clone has only a few counts. The rearrangement joins TRBV7-8 to TRBJ2-1; tentatively, D is TRBD1 (6 bases). The germline V and J ends were trimmed by 2 bases and 6 bases, with 20 bases remaining between them. Germline V gene sequence: CDR1 SGHVS, CDR2 FQNEAQ. The CDR3 has 17 residues. In DNA form, the CDR3 reads TGTGCCAGCAGCTTAATTTCGGGGACCGCCAGGGGCAATGAGCAGTTCTTC. It specifies CASSLISGTARGNEQFF. Combining the CDR3 with reference TRBV7-8 and TRBJ2-1 gives the whole variable domain GAGVSQSPRYKVAKRGQDVALRCDPISGHVSLFWYQQALGQGPEFLTYFQNEAQLDKSGLPSDRFFAERPEGSVSTLKIQRTQQEDSAVYLCASSLISGTARGNEQFFGPGTRLTVL.

The V gene is TRBV7-8, the J gene TRBJ2-7; 8 bases map to TRBD1. The CDR3 covers 14 residues. CDR1 and CDR2 from the germline V gene are SGHVS and FQNEAQ. With V trimmed by 5 bases and J by 6 bases, 9 bases remained unmatched. The CDR3 reads CASSPPATGVEQYF. In nucleotides, the CDR3 is TGTGCCAGCAGCCCCCCAGCGACAGGGGTCGAGCAGTACTTC.

The chain employs TRBV3-1 (or the pseudogene TRBV3-2) and TRBJ2-1; 8 bases are shared with TRBD1. V lost 5 bases to trimming and J lost 5 bases; unmatched junction nucleotides: 5. In germline, CDR1 is LGHDT, CDR2 YNNKEL (reference sequence). This CDR3 has 14 residues. The CDR3 sequence is CASSKTGADNEQFF. CDR3 nucleotide sequence: TGTGCCAGCAGCAAGACAGGGGCGGACAATGAGCAGTTCTTC.

The CDR3 sequence is CASSLETGDNEQFF. In DNA form, the CDR3 reads TGTGCCAGCAGTCTCGAGACAGGGGACAATGAGCAGTTCTTC. The chain is built from TRBV2 and TRBJ2-1; 8 nucleotides agree with TRBD1. The trim removed 5 bases at V and 5 bases at J, leaving 5 bases unmatched. CDR1 and CDR2 from the germline V gene are SNHLY and FYNNEI. The CDR3 has 14 amino acids.

V is TRBV7-9 and J is TRBJ1-1; D unclear. The CDR3 contains 14 residues. Germline V gene data show CDR1 as SEHNR and CDR2 as FQNEAQ (reference sequence). V dropped 7 bases and J dropped 2 bases, with 14 bases sitting between them. The CDR3 here is CASTISGSNTEAFF. CDR3 DNA sequence: TGTGCCAGCACTATTTCCGGGAGTAACACTGAAGCTTTCTTT.

This clone was found once. Germline and junction disagree at one end, which may indicate a read error. The chain recombines TRBV20-1 with TRBJ1-2, with TRBD1 identical over 9 bases. Per germline, CDR1 DFQATT and CDR2 SNEGSKA (reference sequence). This CDR3 is 13 amino acids long. The CDR3 is CSASPQGQGVFPF. CDR3 nucleotide sequence: TGCAGTGCTAGTCCCCAGGGACAGGGAGTTTTTCCCTTC.